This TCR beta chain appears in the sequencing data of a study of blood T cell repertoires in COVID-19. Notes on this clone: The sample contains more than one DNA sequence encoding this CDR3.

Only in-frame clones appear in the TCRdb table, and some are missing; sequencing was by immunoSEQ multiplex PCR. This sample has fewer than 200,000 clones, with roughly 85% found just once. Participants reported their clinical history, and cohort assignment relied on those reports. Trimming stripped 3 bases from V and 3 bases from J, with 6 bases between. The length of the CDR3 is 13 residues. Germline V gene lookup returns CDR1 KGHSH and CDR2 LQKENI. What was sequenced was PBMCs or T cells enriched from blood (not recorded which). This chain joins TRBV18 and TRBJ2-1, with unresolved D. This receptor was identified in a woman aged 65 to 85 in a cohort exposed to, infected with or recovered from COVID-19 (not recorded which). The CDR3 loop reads CASSPAVYNEQFF. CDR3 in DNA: TGTGCCAGCTCACCGGCCGTCTACAATGAGCAGTTCTTC.